These T cell receptor beta chains were read from a single sample in a study of T-cell reconstitution after alpha-beta-depleted transplantation in children. One entry per CDR3 protein, called by TCRdb with MiXCR from the PCR reads. The table shows about 540,000 distinct CDR3 sequences, with 25% to 30% occurring only once. This specimen consisted of PBMCs, obtained before TCRalphabeta/CD19-depleted stem cell transplant. These receptors were taken from a boy under two years old with Wiskott-Aldrich syndrome, due to receive a stem cell transplant. CDR3s include the opening cysteine and the closing phenylalanine or tryptophan. D genes are given only for firm matches. Rows give clone size only sometimes, using once, few, many, or a class for an expanded clone.

TRBV20-1,.,TRBJ1-1,14,.,CSARDGARNTEAFF,TGCAGTGCTAGAGATGGGGCGAGAAACACTGAAGCTTTCTTT
TRBV7-2,TRBD1,TRBJ2-1,14,.,CASGRDRVAYEQFF,TGTGCCAGCGGACGGGACAGGGTTGCGTATGAGCAGTTCTTC
TRBV7-3,.,TRBJ2-3,17,few,CASSTRPSGASTDTQYF,TGTGCCAGCAGCACCCGCCCCAGCGGAGCTAGCACAGATACGCAGTATTTT
TRBV11-2,.,TRBJ1-2,15,.,CASSLSGRTGYGYTF,TGTGCCAGCAGCTTATCGGGGAGGACCGGCTATGGCTACACCTTC
TRBV6-5,TRBD2,TRBJ2-1,18,few,CASSYSKRERTSYNEQFF,TGTGCCAGCAGTTACTCAAAGCGGGAAAGAACTTCCTACAATGAGCAGTTCTTC
TRBV3-1,.,TRBJ2-7,15,.,CASSQGRALTYEQYF,TGTGCCAGCAGCCAAGGCAGGGCCCTGACCTACGAGCAGTACTTC
TRBV7-9,.,TRBJ2-7,13,.,CASSREGLGAQYF,TGTGCCAGCAGCCGCGAGGGGTTAGGCGCGCAGTACTTC
TRBV7-3,TRBD2,TRBJ2-1,17,.,CASSLIRTSGNSNEQFF,TGTGCCAGCAGCTTAATACGGACCAGCGGGAACTCTAATGAGCAGTTCTTC
TRBV18,TRBD1,TRBJ1-2,15,few,CASSPLGQVTYGYTF,TGTGCCAGCTCACCGCTCGGACAGGTCACCTATGGCTACACCTTC
TRBV4-2,.,TRBJ2-3,17,.,CASSQEGRPTRTDTQYF,TGTGCCAGCAGCCAAGAAGGGCGCCCAACTCGCACAGATACGCAGTATTTT
TRBV5-1,TRBD2,TRBJ2-3,15,.,CASSFEGLGADTQYF,TGCGCCAGCAGCTTCGAGGGACTAGGGGCAGATACGCAGTATTTT
TRBV7-2,.,TRBJ1-1,17,.,CASSLGLTGWSGSEAFF,TGTGCCAGCAGCTTAGGATTAACAGGGTGGTCGGGCTCTGAAGCTTTCTTT
TRBV18,.,TRBJ1-5,14,.,CASSELGVNQPQHF,TGTGCCAGCTCCGAACTTGGAGTCAATCAGCCCCAGCATTTT
TRBV5-1,.,TRBJ2-7,14,.,CASSRGLRGYEQYF,TGCGCCAGCAGCCGGGGACTCCGGGGCTACGAGCAGTACTTC
TRBV3-1,.,TRBJ2-1,16,few,CASFQGERQGGNEQFF,TGTGCCAGCTTCCAGGGTGAGAGGCAGGGGGGGAATGAGCAGTTCTTC
TRBV5-1,TRBD1,TRBJ2-3,15,.,CASSWTGGSTDTQYF,TGCGCCAGCAGCTGGACAGGGGGGTCCACAGATACGCAGTATTTT
TRBV20-1,TRBD1,TRBJ2-3,16,few,CSARDSGQGFTDTQYF,TGCAGTGCTAGAGACTCGGGACAGGGGTTCACAGATACGCAGTATTTT
TRBV7-2,TRBD1,TRBJ1-5,14,.,CASSPQGDNQPQHF,TGTGCCAGCAGTCCGCAGGGGGACAATCAGCCCCAGCATTTT
TRBV29-1,TRBD2,TRBJ2-5,12,many,CSVLSGEETQYF,TGCAGCGTGCTGAGCGGGGAAGAGACCCAGTACTTC
TRBV7-2,.,TRBJ1-2,16,few,CASSPKGGAPNYGYTF,TGTGCCAGCAGCCCAAAGGGGGGGGCTCCTAACTATGGCTACACCTTC
TRBV12-3/TRBV12-4,.,TRBJ1-5,13,.,CASTRGLNQPQHF,TGTGCCAGCACAAGGGGTCTGAATCAGCCCCAGCATTTT
TRBV5-1,TRBD1,TRBJ1-3,17,.,CASSLALDRVSGNTIYF,TGCGCCAGCAGCTTGGCCCTAGACAGGGTCTCTGGAAACACCATATATTTT
TRBV12-3/TRBV12-4,TRBD2,TRBJ2-1,13,.,CASFVAGTNEQFF,TGTGCCAGCTTCGTAGCGGGAACGAATGAGCAGTTCTTC
TRBV5-6,.,TRBJ1-4,16,.,CASSFRQAVGSEKLFF,TGTGCCAGCAGCTTCCGGCAGGCCGTCGGGAGTGAAAAACTGTTTTTT
TRBV12-3/TRBV12-4,.,TRBJ1-4,12,.,CASSYRNEKLFF,TGTGCCAGCAGTTACAGGAATGAAAAACTGTTTTTT
TRBV28,.,TRBJ1-1,14,few,CASRAGDRGTEAFF,TGTGCCAGCAGGGCCGGGGATAGGGGCACTGAAGCTTTCTTT
TRBV20-1,.,TRBJ2-1,11,.,CSASTWNEQFF,TGCAGTGCTAGTACTTGGAATGAGCAGTTCTTC
TRBV10-3,.,TRBJ2-7,15,.,CAISFQGGGVYEQYF,TGTGCCATCAGTTTTCAGGGGGGTGGGGTCTACGAGCAGTACTTC
TRBV15,.,TRBJ2-2,13,few,CATSRDYTGELFF,TGTGCCACCAGCAGAGATTACACCGGGGAGCTGTTTTTT
TRBV28,TRBD1,TRBJ2-1,14,.,CASSVRDRYNEQFF,TGTGCCAGCAGTGTGCGGGACAGGTACAATGAGCAGTTCTTC
TRBV29-1,TRBD2,TRBJ2-7,15,few,CSVEGGPGGSYEQYF,TGCAGCGTTGAAGGGGGTCCGGGCGGGAGCTACGAGCAGTACTTC
TRBV5-5,.,TRBJ2-1,13,.,CASSPGSNNEQFF,TGTGCCAGCAGCCCGGGGTCAAACAATGAGCAGTTCTTC
TRBV2,TRBD2,TRBJ2-4,17,.,CASSDSGGRAAKNIQYF,TGTGCCAGCAGTGACTCTGGCGGGAGGGCCGCCAAAAACATTCAGTACTTC
TRBV9,TRBD2,TRBJ2-1,15,few,CASTLGLAGVNEQFF,TGTGCCAGCACCCTAGGACTAGCGGGAGTTAATGAGCAGTTCTTC
TRBV28,TRBD2,TRBJ2-2,17,.,CASSPPGLAGVTGELFF,TGTGCCAGCAGTCCTCCGGGACTAGCGGGAGTAACCGGGGAGCTGTTTTTT
TRBV5-1,.,TRBJ2-3,15,.,CASSLLASSTDTQYF,TGCGCCAGCAGCTTACTAGCCAGTAGCACAGATACGCAGTATTTT
TRBV24-1,TRBD2,TRBJ2-1,16,.,CATSTSGRNTYNEQFF,TGTGCCACCAGTACCAGCGGGAGGAATACCTACAATGAGCAGTTCTTC
TRBV7-6,.,TRBJ2-2,15,.,CASSEGGTVYGELFF,TGTGCCAGCAGCGAAGGAGGGACAGTATACGGGGAGCTGTTTTTT
TRBV27,TRBD2,TRBJ2-5,16,.,CASRRLAGGYQETQYF,TGTGCCAGCAGGAGACTAGCGGGAGGGTACCAAGAGACCCAGTACTTC
TRBV12-3/TRBV12-4,TRBD1,TRBJ2-2,16,.,CASSPGQGLDTGELFF,TGTGCCAGCAGTCCAGGACAGGGGTTGGACACCGGGGAGCTGTTTTTT
TRBV20-1,TRBD2,TRBJ2-1,15,.,CSAGGWGGSYNEQFF,TGCAGTGCTGGAGGTTGGGGGGGAAGCTACAATGAGCAGTTCTTC